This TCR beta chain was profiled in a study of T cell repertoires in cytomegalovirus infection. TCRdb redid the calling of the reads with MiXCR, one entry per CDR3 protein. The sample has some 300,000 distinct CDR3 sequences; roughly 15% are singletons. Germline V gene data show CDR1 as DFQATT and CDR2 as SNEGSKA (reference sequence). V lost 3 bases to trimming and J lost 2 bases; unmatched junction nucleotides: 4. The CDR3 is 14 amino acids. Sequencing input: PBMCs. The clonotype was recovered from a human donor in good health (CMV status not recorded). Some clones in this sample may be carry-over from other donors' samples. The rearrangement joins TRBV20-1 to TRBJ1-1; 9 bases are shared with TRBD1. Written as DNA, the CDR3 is TGCAGTGCTAGGCGGGACAGGGTAAACACTGAAGCTTTCTTT. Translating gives CSARRDRVNTEAFF.